Presented here are 21 T cell receptor beta chains from one specimen sequenced in a study of blood T cell repertoires in COVID-19. Using immunoSEQ multiplex PCR, the repertoire was profiled, and TCRdb retains in-frame clones only, with some absent. The table has more than 350,000 clones, 70% to 90% seen once; the top ten hold 1.4%. Sequencing was done on a sample of PBMCs or T cells enriched from blood (not recorded which). These receptors came from a young woman who had been exposed to COVID-19.

This chain links TRBV18 with TRBJ1-2; the match to TRBD1 covers 11 bases. The germline gives CDR1 KGHSH, CDR2 LQKENI. The junction had 5 bases not matched to a gene; V was cut back by 2 bases and J by 0 bases. The CDR3 is 17 residues long. The CDR3 DNA is TGTGCCAGCTCACCAATTGGACAGGGGGCTCCTAACTATGGCTACACCTTC. Its protein product is CASSPIGQGAPNYGYTF.

This clone was found a few times. Additional DNA sequences in this sample encode the identical CDR3. CDR3 loop: CASRVSNQPQHF. The CDR3 bases are TGTGCCAGCCGAGTCAGCAATCAGCCCCAGCATTTT. The chain employs TRBV28 and TRBJ1-5; no definite D call. Germline V gene sequence: CDR1 MDHEN, CDR2 SYDVKM. V lost 8 bases, J lost 1 base, and 6 bases lay in between. The CDR3 consists of 12 residues.

This chain links TRBV7-2 with TRBJ2-7; 11 bases fit TRBD2. This CDR3 has 17 amino acids. The V segment lost 1 base and the J segment 2 bases; nucleotides outside the gene matches: 7. CDR1 is SGHTA and CDR2 is FQGNSA in the germline V gene. This CDR3 reads CASSLVASGGIPYEQYF. In DNA form, the CDR3 reads TGTGCCAGCAGCTTAGTCGCTAGCGGGGGGATCCCCTACGAGCAGTACTTC. The entire variable domain, with the rest obtained from reference TRBV7-2 and TRBJ2-7, is as follows: GAGVSQSPSNKVTEKGKDVELRCDPISGHTALYWYRQSLGQGLEFLIYFQGNSAPDKSGLPSDRFSAERTGGSVSTLTIQRTQQEDSAVYLCASSLVASGGIPYEQYFGPGTRLTVT.

A few counts support this clone. This chain links TRBV7-9 with TRBJ1-5, with D possibly TRBD1 on 5 matching bases. Germline assignment: CDR1 SEHNR and CDR2 FQNEAQ (reference sequence). The ends were cut back, 2 bases at V and 0 bases at J, with 8 bases in the middle. This CDR3 contains 15 residues. This CDR3 reads CASSLLGDSNQPQHF. The CDR3 nucleotides are TGTGCCAGCAGCTTATTAGGGGATAGCAATCAGCCCCAGCATTTT. Filled out from reference TRBV7-9 and TRBJ1-5, the complete variable domain reads DTGVSQNPRHKITKRGQNVTFRCDPISEHNRLYWYRQTLGQGPEFLTYFQNEAQLEKSRLLSDRFSAERPKGSFSTLEIQRTEQGDSAMYLCASSLLGDSNQPQHFGDGTRLSIL.

The DNA for the CDR3 is TGTGCCAGCAGCTTGAGCGTCTCAAATCAGCCCCAGCATTTT. Protein sequence: CASSLSVSNQPQHF. The chain joins TRBV5-8 to TRBJ1-5; D unresolved. Germline V gene data show CDR1 as SGHTS and CDR2 as YDEGEE. Trimming removed 1 base at V and 4 bases at J, with 9 bases between. The CDR3 runs 14 residues.

The gene calls are TRBV5-8 and TRBJ2-5, with TRBD1 as a possible D gene (5 bases). This CDR3 is built from 14 residues. V lost 0 bases to trimming and J lost 0 bases, with 6 bases between them. Germline CDR1 SGHTS, CDR2 YDEGEE. The CDR3 loop is CASSLGQNQETQYF. DNA of the CDR3: TGTGCCAGCAGCTTGGGACAGAACCAAGAGACCCAGTACTTC.

The chain combines TRBV7-8 with TRBJ2-2; possible D gene TRBD1, 5 bases. The CDR3 loop spans 16 amino acids. Germline CDR1 reads SGHVS; CDR2 reads FQNEAQ. V lost 5 bases to trimming and J lost 0 bases, with 13 bases between them. The CDR3 DNA sequence: TGTGCCAGCAGCGACCGACAGCCCCCGAACACCGGGGAGCTGTTTTTT. The encoded protein is CASSDRQPPNTGELFF.

The gene calls are TRBV21-1 and TRBJ1-1; TRBD1, the D gene given by the table, was not confirmed from the DNA. TRBV21-1 is designated a pseudogene. The CDR3 consists of 14 residues. In nucleotides, the CDR3 is TGTGCCAGCAGCAAGGACAGGGGAAAGACTGAAGCTTTCTTT. The encoded protein is CASSKDRGKTEAFF.

V usage is TRBV9 and J usage is TRBJ2-3; 7 bases map to TRBD1. The CDR3 length is 14 residues. Germline V gene lookup returns CDR1 SGDLS and CDR2 YYNGEE. V lost 0 bases to trimming and J lost 4 bases; unmatched junction nucleotides: 2. The CDR3 loop reads CASSVEGASDTQYF. For the CDR3, the DNA is TGTGCCAGCAGCGTAGAGGGGGCATCAGATACGCAGTATTTT.

CDR3 in DNA: TGTGCCAGCAGCTATTCGGTGGGGCGGAACACTGAAGCTTTCTTT. Protein: CASSYSVGRNTEAFF. The V gene is TRBV5-5, the J gene TRBJ1-1, with D perhaps matching TRBD1 (5 bases). In germline, CDR1 is SGHKS, CDR2 YYEKEE (reference sequence). Trimming removed 3 bases at V and 1 base at J, with 13 bases between. The CDR3 length is 15 residues.

The chain is built from TRBV7-9 and TRBJ2-1, with 9 bases lining up with TRBD2. V was clipped by 5 bases and J by 9 bases; unmatched bases: 11. The CDR3 consists of 15 residues. Germline CDR1 and CDR2: SEHNR and FQNEAQ (reference sequence). CDR3 loop: CASSLLAGPIGEQFF. CDR3 in DNA: TGTGCCAGCAGCCTTCTAGCGGGGCCAATTGGTGAGCAGTTCTTC.

This clone appeared a single time. The chain couples TRBV7-8 to TRBJ2-5, with D possibly TRBD2 on 5 matching bases. CDR1 and CDR2 from the germline V gene are SGHVS and FQNEAQ. The CDR3 has 16 residues. Trimming took off 5 bases at V and 1 base at J, with 17 bases between the two ends. The CDR3 protein is CASSPSPLRSQETQYF. The CDR3 DNA reads TGTGCCAGCAGCCCTAGCCCCCTAAGGTCCCAAGAGACCCAGTACTTC.

The chain employs TRBV3-1 (or the pseudogene TRBV3-2) and TRBJ1-1; D unclear. Trimming took 3 bases from V and 0 from J, leaving 8 bases between them. Germline CDR1 is LGHDT and CDR2 is YNNKEL (reference sequence). The CDR3 has 14 residues. Here the CDR3 reads CASSQIHLNTEAFF. The CDR3, as DNA: TGTGCCAGCAGCCAGATACACCTGAACACTGAAGCTTTCTTT.

This clone was recorded only once. The chain links TRBV3-1 (or the pseudogene TRBV3-2) to TRBJ2-1; tentative D call: TRBD2 (6 bases). The CDR3 is 16 residues long. The germline V gene has CDR1 LGHDT and CDR2 YNNKEL (reference sequence). The germline V and J ends were trimmed by 1 base and 10 bases, with 20 bases remaining between them. The CDR3 is CASSQVAGREQGEQFF. The CDR3 nucleotides are TGTGCCAGCAGCCAAGTGGCGGGACGTGAGCAAGGCGAGCAGTTCTTC.

J is TRBJ1-5 and V is TRBV28, with 10 nucleotides matching TRBD1. Germline loops: CDR1 MDHEN, CDR2 SYDVKM. The CDR3 contains 15 residues. The trim removed 5 bases at V and 5 bases at J, leaving 6 bases unmatched. As DNA, the CDR3 is TGTGCCAGCAGTACCGGACAGGGGGATCATCAGCCCCAGCATTTT. It is translated as CASSTGQGDHQPQHF.

V usage is TRBV3-1 (or the pseudogene TRBV3-2) and J usage is TRBJ1-5; no firm D call. Per the germline V gene, CDR1 is LGHDT and CDR2 is YNNKEL (reference sequence). Between the trimmed V and J ends, which lost 0 bases and 2 bases, there was a span of 5 bases. CDR3 length: 14 amino acids. CDR3 sequence (DNA): TGTGCCAGCAGCCAAGACATAGGCAATCAGCCCCAGCATTTT. This encodes CASSQDIGNQPQHF.

J is TRBJ1-3 and V is TRBV18; the D gene is possibly TRBD1 (5 bases). The CDR3 has 15 residues. CDR1 is KGHSH, CDR2 LQKENI, per germline. Trimming cost V 0 bases and J 4 bases, with 10 bases left between them. CDR3 DNA: TGTGCCAGCTCACCACCCGTGGGGCAAGGAAACACCATATATTTT. The encoded protein is CASSPPVGQGNTIYF.

The chain employs TRBV7-3 and TRBJ2-5, with 7 bases matching TRBD1. The CDR3 has 16 residues. Germline CDR1 reads SGHTA; CDR2 reads FQGTGA. The V and J ends lost 1 base and 2 bases, in that order; junction bases with no gene match: 7. CDR3 sequence reads: CASSLNAPGQQETQYF. The CDR3 DNA follows: TGTGCCAGCAGCTTAAATGCCCCGGGACAGCAAGAGACCCAGTACTTC.

The sample holds one count of this clone. The chain recombines TRBV20-1 with TRBJ1-6; D is ambiguous. The germline CDR1 and CDR2 sequences are DFQATT and SNEGSKA (reference sequence). The CDR3 consists of 13 residues. The V end lost 3 bases, the J end lost 8 bases, and 11 bases lay between the germline ends. CDR3: CSASAVLDSPLHF. CDR3 coding DNA: TGCAGTGCTAGTGCGGTTCTCGATTCACCCCTCCACTTT.

The chain uses TRBV6-2 or TRBV6-3 and TRBJ2-3; 13 bases line up with TRBD2. CDR3 length equals 16 residues. The junction had 3 bases not matched to a gene; V was cut back by 2 bases and J by 4 bases. Germline V CDR1 and CDR2: MNHEY, SVGEGT. This chain's CDR3 is CASSYDGTSGADTQYF. Written as DNA, the CDR3 is TGTGCCAGCAGTTACGATGGGACTAGCGGGGCAGATACGCAGTATTTT.

The chain carries TRBV3-1 (or the pseudogene TRBV3-2) and TRBJ2-5, with 7 bases identical to TRBD1. Trimming cost V 3 bases and J 5 bases; bases outside gene matches: 3. In germline, CDR1 is LGHDT, CDR2 YNNKEL (reference sequence). This CDR3 contains 13 residues. The CDR3: CASSQTGYETQYF. DNA of the CDR3: TGTGCCAGCAGCCAGACAGGGTACGAGACCCAGTACTTC.